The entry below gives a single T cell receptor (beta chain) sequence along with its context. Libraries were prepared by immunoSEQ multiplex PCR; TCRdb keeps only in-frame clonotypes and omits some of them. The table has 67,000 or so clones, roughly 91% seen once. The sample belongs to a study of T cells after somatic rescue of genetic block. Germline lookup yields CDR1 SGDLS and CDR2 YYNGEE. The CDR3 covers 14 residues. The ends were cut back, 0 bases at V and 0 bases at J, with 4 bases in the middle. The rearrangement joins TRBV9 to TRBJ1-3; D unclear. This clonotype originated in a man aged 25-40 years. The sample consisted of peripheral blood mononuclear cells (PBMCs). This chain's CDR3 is CASSVGISGNTIYF. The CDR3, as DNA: TGTGCCAGCAGCGTAGGGATCTCTGGAAACACCATATATTTT.